This T cell receptor beta chain was retrieved from a study of blood T cell repertoires in COVID-19. Study-level background: PBMCs, B-cell-depleted T cells, or T cells were the source of the cDNA or gDNA that made up the material.

Using immunoSEQ multiplex PCR, the repertoire was profiled, and TCRdb retains in-frame clones only, with some absent. The repertoire holds some 130,000 clones, approximately 90% seen once, with roughly 4% in the top ten. Sequenced: peripheral blood. This TCR was sampled from a man aged 55 to 70 with COVID-19, enrolled during active disease.

CDR3 bases: TGTGCCAGCCCAGGGGTCGGCAGGGAGGAAAAACTGTTTTTT. Protein sequence: CASPGVGREEKLFF. This chain uses TRBV7-3 with TRBJ1-4, with a possible D match to TRBD1 (6 bases). V was clipped by 8 bases and J by 8 bases, with 18 bases between them. Per the germline V gene, CDR1 is SGHTA and CDR2 is FQGTGA. The CDR3 runs 14 residues. The full variable domain, with the rest looked up from reference TRBV7-3 and TRBJ1-4, is GAGVSQTPSNKVTEKGKYVELRCDPISGHTALYWYRQSLGQGPEFLIYFQGTGAADDSGLPNDRFFAVRPEGSVSTLKIQRTERGDSAVYLCASPGVGREEKLFFGSGTQLSVL.